This T cell receptor beta chain was captured in a study of blood T cell repertoires in COVID-19. Using immunoSEQ multiplex PCR, the repertoire was profiled, and TCRdb retains in-frame clones only, with some absent. This sample yields under 250,000 clones, of which about 79% are seen a single time; 3% to 3.5% belongs to the top ten. The TCR sequence derives from a woman aged 60-70 years who had recovered from COVID-19. Sequencing used PBMCs or T cells enriched from blood (not recorded which).

DNA of the CDR3: TGTGCCAGCAGCTCCTTTGGTAGCGGGGGGGCCCATGAGCAGTTCTTC. Translating gives CASSSFGSGGAHEQFF. This chain links TRBV11-2 with TRBJ2-1, with TRBD2 matching 11 bases. V shed 4 bases and J 8 bases; nucleotides not matched to a gene: 10. Germline V gene lookup returns CDR1 SGHAT and CDR2 FQNNGV. The CDR3 length is 16 residues.